The TCR beta chain under discussion was sequenced for a study of siplizumab effects on memory and regulatory T cells. This CDR3 has 18 amino acids. Trimming cost V 5 bases and J 8 bases; bases outside gene matches: 13. The germline CDR1 and CDR2 sequences are SGHVS and FNYEAQ. The method was immunoSEQ multiplex PCR; TCRdb's version includes in-frame clones alone and lacks a portion of them. In the table there are about 100,000 clones, 91% of which are singletons. Material: CD4+ T cells sorted from blood. This clonotype originated in a human donor in good health. The rearrangement links TRBV7-6 to TRBJ2-1; 15 positions match TRBD2. CDR3 protein: CASSPRTSGGAFGHEQFF. CDR3 nucleotides: TGTGCCAGCAGCCCCAGGACTAGCGGGGGGGCCTTCGGCCATGAGCAGTTCTTC.